This T cell receptor beta chain stems from a study of Graves' ophthalmopathy and Graves' hyperthyroidism. Study-wide points: The study's model predicted ophthalmopathy progression at approximately 71% sensitivity and 72.22% specificity.

TCR beta CDR3 regions were amplified from RNA transcripts. HTBI primers were used in a first-round RT-PCR, which preceded a second-round multiplex PCR. From the multiplex PCR reads, TCRdb called clonotypes with MiXCR, one entry per CDR3 protein. The table includes 650,000 to 800,000 distinct CDR3 sequences, about 40% detected once. Remarks on this clonotype: The antigen is unknown.

Diagnosis relied on clinical symptoms, serum thyroxine, TRAb, thyroid ultrasound and orbital computed tomography. The CDR3 runs 15 residues. CDR1 is LNHNV and CDR2 is YYDKDF in the germline V gene (reference sequence). Trimming at V came to 3 bases and at J to 3 bases, leaving 6 bases not matched to a gene. This chain joins TRBV15 and TRBJ1-2, with TRBD1 matching over 8 bases. Sequencing was done on a sample of peripheral blood. This TCR was recovered from an adult man with Graves' ophthalmopathy. The DNA for the CDR3 is TGTGCCACCAGCAGTGGACAGGGTAATCACTATGGCTACACCTTC. This translates into CATSSGQGNHYGYTF.